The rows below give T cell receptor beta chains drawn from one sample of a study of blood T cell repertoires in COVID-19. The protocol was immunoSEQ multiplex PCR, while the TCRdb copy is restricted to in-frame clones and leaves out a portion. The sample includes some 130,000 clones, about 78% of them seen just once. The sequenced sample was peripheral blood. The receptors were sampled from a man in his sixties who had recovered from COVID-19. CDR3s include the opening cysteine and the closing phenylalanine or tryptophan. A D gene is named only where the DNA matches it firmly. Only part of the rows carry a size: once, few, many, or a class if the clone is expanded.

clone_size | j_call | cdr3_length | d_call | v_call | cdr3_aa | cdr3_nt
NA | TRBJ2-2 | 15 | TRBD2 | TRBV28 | CATSSSAGGIGELFF | TGTGCCACCAGTAGCTCGGCGGGAGGTATCGGGGAGCTGTTTTTT
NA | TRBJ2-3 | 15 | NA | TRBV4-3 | CASSQGGVDTDTQYF | TGCGCCAGCAGCCAAGGGGGCGTGGACACAGATACGCAGTATTTT
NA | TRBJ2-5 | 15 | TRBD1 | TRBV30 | CAWSVRDRDWETQYF | TGTGCCTGGAGTGTACGTGACAGGGATTGGGAGACCCAGTACTTC
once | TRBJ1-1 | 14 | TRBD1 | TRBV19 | CASSATGAAHPAFF | TGTGCCAGTAGTGCTACAGGGGCGGCGCACCCCGCTTTCTTT
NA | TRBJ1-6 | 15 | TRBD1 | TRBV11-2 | CASSLSGTAFSPLHF | TGTGCCAGCAGCTTATCTGGGACAGCATTTTCACCCCTCCACTTT
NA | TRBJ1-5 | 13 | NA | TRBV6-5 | CASSYAREQPQHF | TGTGCCAGCAGTTACGCCAGGGAACAGCCCCAGCATTTT
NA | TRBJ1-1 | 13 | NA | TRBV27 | CASSSTPNTEAFF | TGTGCCAGCAGTTCCACACCGAACACTGAAGCTTTCTTT
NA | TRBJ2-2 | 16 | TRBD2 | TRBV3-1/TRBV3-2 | CASSQALAGETGELFF | TGTGCCAGCAGCCAAGCCCTAGCGGGAGAGACCGGGGAGCTGTTTTTT
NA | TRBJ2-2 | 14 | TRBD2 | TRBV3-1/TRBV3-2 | CASSHGGGAGELFF | TGTGCCAGCAGCCATGGCGGGGGAGCCGGGGAGCTGTTTTTT
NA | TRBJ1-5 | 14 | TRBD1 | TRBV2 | CASGGQASNQPQHF | TGTGCCAGCGGGGGACAGGCTAGCAATCAGCCCCAGCATTTT
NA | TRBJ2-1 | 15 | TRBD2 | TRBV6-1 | CASGESLAARREQFF | TGTGCCAGCGGGGAGTCGCTAGCGGCGCGTAGGGAGCAGTTCTTC
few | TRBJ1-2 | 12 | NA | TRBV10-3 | CAISGGGYGYTF | TGTGCCATCAGTGGAGGAGGCTATGGCTACACCTTC
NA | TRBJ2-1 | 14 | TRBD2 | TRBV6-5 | CATVAGGRWNEQFF | TGTGCCACCGTAGCGGGGGGGCGTTGGAATGAGCAGTTCTTC
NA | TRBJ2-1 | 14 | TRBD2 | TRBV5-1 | CASCLAESYNEQFF | TGCGCCAGTTGCCTAGCGGAGTCCTACAATGAGCAGTTCTTC
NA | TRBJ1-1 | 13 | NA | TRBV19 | CASNNRVGTEAFF | TGTGCCAGCAACAACAGGGTAGGGACTGAAGCTTTCTTT
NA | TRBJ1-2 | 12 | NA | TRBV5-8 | CASSLDSYGYTF | TGTGCCAGCAGCTTGGATAGCTATGGCTACACCTTC
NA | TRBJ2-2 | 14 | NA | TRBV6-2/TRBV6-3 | CASSYLSSTGELFF | TGTGCCAGCAGTTATTTATCGTCCACCGGGGAGCTGTTTTTT
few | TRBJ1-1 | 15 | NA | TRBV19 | CASSTVSGEGTEAFF | TGTGCCAGTAGTACGGTATCAGGGGAAGGCACTGAAGCTTTCTTT
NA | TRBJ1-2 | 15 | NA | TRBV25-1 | CASSEYGRQNYGYTF | TGTGCCAGCAGTGAATATGGGAGGCAGAACTATGGCTACACCTTC
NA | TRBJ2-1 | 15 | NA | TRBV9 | CASSVLGGPGNEQFF | TGTGCCAGCAGCGTACTGGGGGGGCCGGGCAATGAGCAGTTCTTC
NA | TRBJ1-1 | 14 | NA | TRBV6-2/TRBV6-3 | CASSYLRGNTEAFF | TGTGCCAGCAGTTACTTAAGGGGGAACACTGAAGCTTTCTTT
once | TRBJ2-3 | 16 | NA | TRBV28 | CASSELGGETTDTQYF | TGTGCCAGCAGCGAACTAGGCGGGGAGACCACAGATACGCAGTATTTT
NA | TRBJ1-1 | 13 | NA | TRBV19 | CASSILAPTEAFF | TGTGCCAGTAGTATTCTGGCCCCGACTGAAGCTTTCTTT
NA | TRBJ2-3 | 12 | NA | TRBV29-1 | CSVGQSTDTQYF | TGCAGCGTTGGACAGAGCACAGATACGCAGTATTTT
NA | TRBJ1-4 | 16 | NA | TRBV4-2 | CASSQRTVSSNEKLFF | TGTGCCAGCAGCCAAAGAACAGTGTCCTCTAATGAAAAACTGTTTTTT
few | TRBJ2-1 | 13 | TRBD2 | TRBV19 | CATGTSGGLEQFF | TGTGCCACCGGGACTAGCGGGGGGCTCGAGCAGTTCTTC
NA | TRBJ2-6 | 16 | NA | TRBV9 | CASSTHRSSGANVLTF | TGTGCCAGCAGCACCCACCGGAGCTCTGGGGCCAACGTCCTGACTTTC
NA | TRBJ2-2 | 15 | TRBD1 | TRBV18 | CASPGTELNTGELFF | TGTGCCAGCCCCGGGACAGAGCTGAACACCGGGGAGCTGTTTTTT
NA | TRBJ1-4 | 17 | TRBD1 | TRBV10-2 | CASSEPRTGGAGEKLFF | TGCGCCAGCAGTGAACCAAGGACAGGGGGCGCGGGGGAAAAACTGTTTTTT
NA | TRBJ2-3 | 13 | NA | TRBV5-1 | CASSLDQSDTQYF | TGCGCCAGCAGCTTGGATCAGTCAGATACGCAGTATTTT
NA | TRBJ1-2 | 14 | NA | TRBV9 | CASSDAGNGYGYTF | TGTGCCAGCAGCGACGCAGGGAACGGTTATGGCTACACCTTC
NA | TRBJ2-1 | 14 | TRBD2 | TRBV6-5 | CASSLAGVYNEQFF | TGTGCCAGCAGCCTAGCGGGGGTCTACAATGAGCAGTTCTTC
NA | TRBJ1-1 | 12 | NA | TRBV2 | CASSEFRYEAFF | TGTGCCAGCAGTGAATTCAGGTATGAAGCTTTCTTT
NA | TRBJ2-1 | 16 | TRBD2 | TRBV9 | CASSVKAGGPGNEQFF | TGTGCCAGCAGCGTAAAGGCGGGAGGGCCTGGTAATGAGCAGTTCTTC
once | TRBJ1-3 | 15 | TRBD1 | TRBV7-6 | CASSKGTVSGNTIYF | TGTGCCAGCAGCAAGGGGACAGTCTCTGGAAACACCATATATTTT
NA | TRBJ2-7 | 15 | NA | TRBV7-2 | CASSLGRETTYEQYF | TGTGCCAGCAGCTTAGGACGGGAAACAACCTACGAGCAGTACTTC
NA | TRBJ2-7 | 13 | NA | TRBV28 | CATRLDRLYEQYF | TGTGCCACCAGGCTCGACAGACTCTACGAGCAGTACTTC
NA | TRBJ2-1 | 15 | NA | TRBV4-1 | CASSQARTVYNEQFF | TGCGCCAGCAGCCAAGCCCGGACAGTCTACAATGAGCAGTTCTTC
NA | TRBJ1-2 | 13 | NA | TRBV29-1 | CSVEGGSDYGYTF | TGCAGCGTTGAGGGTGGGAGTGACTATGGCTACACCTTC
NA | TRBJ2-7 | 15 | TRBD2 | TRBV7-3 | CASSSRLAGPGEQYF | TGTGCCAGCAGCTCCCGACTAGCGGGGCCAGGGGAGCAGTACTTC